This T cell receptor (beta chain) derives from a study of T cell responses to AZD1222 COVID-19 vaccine. Study findings and constraints: Researchers took repertoire samples only after the peak T cell response had come.

With 5 bases removed from V and 2 bases from J, the gap between germline ends came to 13 bases. This CDR3 is 14 amino acids long. The germline V gene encodes CDR1 MNHEY and CDR2 SVGAGI. Profiled with immunoSEQ multiplex PCR; TCRdb holds only in-frame clones, not every one. The sample shows some 60,000 clones, over 65% of them seen only once. Note on this clone: Its antigen is not identified.

The chain carries TRBV6-5 and TRBJ2-7, with D possibly matching TRBD2 (5 bases). The source was peripheral blood, collected 28 days after the second AZD1222 dose. This clonotype was obtained from an adult who received the AZD1222 COVID-19 vaccine. The CDR3 region is CASSPPTKTYEQYF. CDR3 in DNA: TGTGCCAGCAGTCCACCGACTAAAACCTACGAGCAGTACTTC.